This is a list of T cell receptor beta chains from one sample in a study of shared clonotypes between healthy human individuals. Some clones are missing from TCRdb's copy, which holds only in-frame ones; the method was immunoSEQ multiplex PCR. The repertoire consists of over 700,000 clones, with 72% occurring once and the leading ten covering under 2%. The sample was memory CD4+ T cells sorted from blood. The receptors shown here come from a woman in her twenties or thirties in good health. CDR3s include the opening cysteine and the closing phenylalanine or tryptophan. The D gene is left open where the match is weak. The size of a clone is reported for some rows only, either as once, few or many, or as a class for expanded clones.

J gene: TRBJ1-5
V gene: TRBV19
D gene: .
clone size: .
CDR3 DNA: TGTGCCAGTAGTATCCTCCACAATCAGCCCCAGCATTTT
CDR3 protein: CASSILHNQPQHF

J gene: TRBJ1-5
V gene: TRBV30
D gene: .
clone size: .
CDR3 DNA: TGTGCCTGGGGGGCCACCGGCAATCAGCCCCAGCATTTT
CDR3 protein: CAWGATGNQPQHF

J gene: TRBJ2-2
V gene: TRBV2
D gene: .
clone size: .
CDR3 DNA: TGTGCCAGCAGGGAACTCACCGGGGAGCTGTTTTTT
CDR3 protein: CASRELTGELFF

J gene: TRBJ2-2
V gene: TRBV6-5
D gene: .
clone size: once
CDR3 DNA: TGTGCCAGCAGTTCCCCCGTCGGAGTGAACACCGGGGAGCTGTTTTTT
CDR3 protein: CASSSPVGVNTGELFF

J gene: TRBJ2-1
V gene: TRBV28
D gene: .
clone size: .
CDR3 DNA: TGTGCCAGCAGTAGTCCCACCGTTATCAACAATGAGCAGTTCTTC
CDR3 protein: CASSSPTVINNEQFF

J gene: TRBJ2-7
V gene: TRBV11-1
D gene: TRBD1
clone size: once
CDR3 DNA: TGTGCCAGCAGTGCGCGGGGACAGGGAACAATCGAGCAGTACTTC
CDR3 protein: CASSARGQGTIEQYF

J gene: TRBJ1-1
V gene: TRBV20-1
D gene: .
clone size: .
CDR3 DNA: TGCAGTGCTAGAGTTATCGGAGAAGCTTTCTTT
CDR3 protein: CSARVIGEAFF

J gene: TRBJ1-5
V gene: TRBV2
D gene: .
clone size: .
CDR3 DNA: TGTGCCAGCAGTGTTAGGTCAGCTGGGTTTTACAGTCAGCCCCAGCATTTT
CDR3 protein: CASSVRSAGFYSQPQHF

J gene: TRBJ2-7
V gene: TRBV30
D gene: .
clone size: .
CDR3 DNA: TGTGCCTGGGCGGACGGCTACGAGCAGTACTTC
CDR3 protein: CAWADGYEQYF

J gene: TRBJ1-1
V gene: TRBV27
D gene: TRBD1
clone size: .
CDR3 DNA: TGTGCCAGCAGTTTAATGTTGACAGGGTCGGCTGAAGCTTTCTTT
CDR3 protein: CASSLMLTGSAEAFF

J gene: TRBJ2-6
V gene: TRBV5-1
D gene: TRBD1
clone size: .
CDR3 DNA: TGCGCCAGCAGCCCTACGACAGGGGGCAGCTCTGGGGCCAACGTCCTGACTTTC
CDR3 protein: CASSPTTGGSSGANVLTF

J gene: TRBJ2-4
V gene: TRBV7-2
D gene: .
clone size: .
CDR3 DNA: TGTGCCAGCAGCCCGTTGGGTGGCAAAAACATTCAGTACTTC
CDR3 protein: CASSPLGGKNIQYF

J gene: TRBJ2-7
V gene: TRBV20-1
D gene: .
clone size: few
CDR3 DNA: TGCAGTGCCACAGGGTCCTACGAGCAGTACTTC
CDR3 protein: CSATGSYEQYF

J gene: TRBJ2-7
V gene: TRBV14
D gene: TRBD2
clone size: .
CDR3 DNA: TGTGCCAGCAGCCCCCTTTTTGGGACTACAACCTACGAGCAGTACTTC
CDR3 protein: CASSPLFGTTTYEQYF

J gene: TRBJ1-1
V gene: TRBV18
D gene: TRBD1
clone size: .
CDR3 DNA: TGTGCCAGCTCCCAGGCGGCAGGGGGGCTGGGGCACACTGAAGCTTTCTTT
CDR3 protein: CASSQAAGGLGHTEAFF

J gene: TRBJ1-5
V gene: TRBV19
D gene: TRBD1
clone size: .
CDR3 DNA: TGTGCCAGCTCCGACAGGGCTCAGCCCCAGCATTTT
CDR3 protein: CASSDRAQPQHF

J gene: TRBJ2-1
V gene: TRBV19
D gene: .
clone size: .
CDR3 DNA: TGTGCCAGTAGATCGACTAGTTGGGAGCAGTTCTTC
CDR3 protein: CASRSTSWEQFF

J gene: TRBJ1-1
V gene: TRBV7-8
D gene: TRBD1
clone size: .
CDR3 DNA: TGTGCCAGCAGCCAAACAGGGGGCGTAAACACTGAAGCTTTCTTT
CDR3 protein: CASSQTGGVNTEAFF

J gene: TRBJ1-2
V gene: TRBV5-5
D gene: .
clone size: .
CDR3 DNA: TGTGCCAGCAGCTTGGACAGGGATGGCTACACCTTC
CDR3 protein: CASSLDRDGYTF

J gene: TRBJ2-6
V gene: TRBV5-5
D gene: .
clone size: once
CDR3 DNA: TGTGCCAGCAGCGATGACAGTTACTCTGGGGCCAACGTCCTGACTTTC
CDR3 protein: CASSDDSYSGANVLTF

J gene: TRBJ2-7
V gene: TRBV19
D gene: .
clone size: .
CDR3 DNA: TGTGCCAGTAGTTCATGGGCACCTCCCTACCCCTACGAGCAGTACTTC
CDR3 protein: CASSSWAPPYPYEQYF

J gene: TRBJ2-1
V gene: TRBV11-2
D gene: TRBD2
clone size: .
CDR3 DNA: TGTGCCAGCAGCTTAAACTCCCAGGGCGGGAGCAATGAGCAGTTCTTC
CDR3 protein: CASSLNSQGGSNEQFF

J gene: TRBJ2-6
V gene: TRBV18
D gene: .
clone size: .
CDR3 DNA: TGTGCCAGCTCACCGGACAAGTCTGGGGCCAACGTCCTGACTTTC
CDR3 protein: CASSPDKSGANVLTF

J gene: TRBJ2-1
V gene: TRBV2
D gene: .
clone size: .
CDR3 DNA: TGTGCCAGCAGTGAACAGGACAATGAGCAGTTCTTC
CDR3 protein: CASSEQDNEQFF

J gene: TRBJ2-7
V gene: TRBV10-1
D gene: TRBD1
clone size: .
CDR3 DNA: TGCGCCAGCAGTGAGTCGATCGTGGGACAGGGAGGCTTCTACGAGCAGTACTTC
CDR3 protein: CASSESIVGQGGFYEQYF

J gene: TRBJ2-2
V gene: TRBV6-4
D gene: TRBD1
clone size: .
CDR3 DNA: TGTGCCAGCAGTACAGGGGTGACCGGGGAGCTGTTTTTT
CDR3 protein: CASSTGVTGELFF

J gene: TRBJ1-1
V gene: TRBV18
D gene: .
clone size: .
CDR3 DNA: TGTGCCAGCTCACCTACTGTGAACACTGAAGCTTTCTTT
CDR3 protein: CASSPTVNTEAFF

J gene: TRBJ2-5
V gene: TRBV5-1
D gene: .
clone size: .
CDR3 DNA: TGCGCCAGCAGCACCGGACCAACCCAGTACTTC
CDR3 protein: CASSTGPTQYF

J gene: TRBJ1-3
V gene: TRBV2
D gene: TRBD1
clone size: .
CDR3 DNA: TGTGCCAGCAGCGGGACAGGGGGCCCTATCTCTGGAAACACCATATATTTT
CDR3 protein: CASSGTGGPISGNTIYF

J gene: TRBJ1-1
V gene: TRBV6-4
D gene: .
clone size: few
CDR3 DNA: TGTGCCAGCAGTTTTGAGGGCAACACTGAAGCTTTCTTT
CDR3 protein: CASSFEGNTEAFF

J gene: TRBJ2-7
V gene: TRBV23-1
D gene: .
clone size: .
CDR3 DNA: TGCGCCAGCCTTCTCTACGAGCAGTACTTC
CDR3 protein: CASLLYEQYF

J gene: TRBJ1-1
V gene: TRBV5-1
D gene: .
clone size: .
CDR3 DNA: TGCGCCAGCAGCTTGCTAGCGGGGCCGGAGGGCACTGAAGCTTTCTTT
CDR3 protein: CASSLLAGPEGTEAFF

J gene: TRBJ2-3
V gene: TRBV6-1
D gene: .
clone size: .
CDR3 DNA: TGTGCCAGCATTGAGGTACGGGGGGATACGCAGTATTTT
CDR3 protein: CASIEVRGDTQYF

J gene: TRBJ2-7
V gene: TRBV19
D gene: .
clone size: .
CDR3 DNA: TGTGCCAGTAGTATGTCGTGGGCGAACTCGTACGAGCAGTACTTC
CDR3 protein: CASSMSWANSYEQYF

J gene: TRBJ1-2
V gene: TRBV6-1
D gene: .
clone size: .
CDR3 DNA: TGTGCCAGCAGTGGGGGGATTCGGGGCTACACCTTC
CDR3 protein: CASSGGIRGYTF

J gene: TRBJ2-5
V gene: TRBV30
D gene: .
clone size: .
CDR3 DNA: TGTGCCTGGAATCCAGGACGCGAAGAGACCCAGTACTTC
CDR3 protein: CAWNPGREETQYF

J gene: TRBJ2-3
V gene: TRBV11-2
D gene: TRBD2
clone size: many
CDR3 DNA: TGTGCCAGCAGCTCCCACCTGAGACTAGCGGGAGGGGTGGGAGATACGCAGTATTTT
CDR3 protein: CASSSHLRLAGGVGDTQYF

J gene: TRBJ2-7
V gene: TRBV4-1
D gene: TRBD2
clone size: .
CDR3 DNA: TGCGCCAGCAGCCAAGCTGGACTAGCGGGAGTCCCCAAGAGTTACGAGCAGTACTTC
CDR3 protein: CASSQAGLAGVPKSYEQYF

J gene: TRBJ2-3
V gene: TRBV9
D gene: .
clone size: .
CDR3 DNA: TGTGCCAGCAGCGTAGCTCCTCGAAGCACAGATACGCAGTATTTT
CDR3 protein: CASSVAPRSTDTQYF

J gene: TRBJ2-5
V gene: TRBV14
D gene: .
clone size: once
CDR3 DNA: TGTGCCAGCAGCCAACTGGCGGGGGCTTCCCAAGAGACCCAGTACTTC
CDR3 protein: CASSQLAGASQETQYF

J gene: TRBJ1-5
V gene: TRBV2
D gene: TRBD1
clone size: .
CDR3 DNA: TGTGCCAGCAGGGGGACAGGGGGCACACAGCCCCAGCATTTT
CDR3 protein: CASRGTGGTQPQHF

J gene: TRBJ2-7
V gene: TRBV6-5
D gene: .
clone size: .
CDR3 DNA: TGTGCCAGCAGTTTAGGATCAGACGGGGACGAGCAGTACTTC
CDR3 protein: CASSLGSDGDEQYF

J gene: TRBJ2-3
V gene: TRBV5-1
D gene: .
clone size: .
CDR3 DNA: TGCGCCAGCAGCTTGGCGGCCGAGGAGAGTTCAGATACGCAGTATTTT
CDR3 protein: CASSLAAEESSDTQYF